A single sample gave rise to the 32 T cell receptor beta chains below, sequenced in a study of CD8+ T cells in alopecia areata. Stated treatment: oral pan-JAK inhibitor, 5-10 mg twice daily. Following extraction, RNA underwent reverse transcription to cDNA, which served as the sequencing template. This table comes from immunoSEQ multiplex PCR, and its TCRdb copy is limited to in-frame clones, with some not included. This sample carries 120,000 to 150,000 clones, approximately 80% of them seen once, and the ten largest clones take 20% to 30%. Sequences were derived from CD8+ T cells sorted from blood, sampled at week 4, from a patient treated with tofacitinib. The receptors shown here come from a human donor with alopecia areata.

About this clone: Different DNA sequences within this sample yield the same CDR3. This sequence joins TRBV7-9 and TRBJ2-5; D is unresolved. Trimming stripped 1 base from V and 2 bases from J, with 8 bases between. The CDR3 sequence is 14 residues long. Germline V lookup: CDR1 SEHNR, CDR2 FQNEAQ (reference sequence). CDR3 loop: CASSLVSLQETQYF. DNA of the CDR3: TGTGCCAGCAGCTTAGTGAGCCTTCAAGAGACCCAGTACTTC.

This rearrangement joins TRBV20-1 to TRBJ2-7; D ambiguous. The germline CDR1 and CDR2 sequences are DFQATT and SNEGSKA (reference sequence). The V gene lost 6 bases and the J gene lost 2 bases, with 8 bases spanning the gap. The CDR3 runs to 11 residues. The CDR3 coding sequence is TGCAGTGCCCTTCTAGCCTACGAGCAGTACTTC. Translating it yields CSALLAYEQYF.

This clone was picked up a small number of times. The genes are TRBV11-2 and TRBJ2-2, with D hard to call. The V and J ends lost 5 bases and 7 bases respectively, with 14 bases between them. The germline CDR1 and CDR2 sequences are SGHAT and FQNNGV. CDR3 length equals 14 residues. Written as DNA, the CDR3 is TGTGCCAGCAGCGTACTGGGAATGGGCGGGGAGCTGTTTTTT. Translating gives CASSVLGMGGELFF.

This clone was found a few times. The chain recombines TRBV14 with TRBJ1-4; D is uncertain. CDR1 and CDR2 (germline): SGHDN, FVKESK. There are 11 residues in the CDR3. The V and J ends lost 2 bases and 8 bases respectively, with 3 bases between them. CDR3 in amino acids: CASSQNEKLFF. The CDR3 DNA reads as TGTGCCAGCAGCCAAAACGAAAAACTGTTTTTT.

This CDR3 reads CASSEAHSTEAFF. CDR3 DNA: TGCGCCAGCAGTGAAGCCCACAGCACTGAAGCTTTCTTT. The chain uses TRBV10-2 and TRBJ1-1; no reliable D call. In germline, CDR1 is WSHSY, CDR2 SAAADI. This CDR3 spans 13 amino acids. The ends were cut back, 3 bases at V and 4 bases at J, with 9 bases in the middle.

The V gene is TRBV10-2, the J gene TRBJ2-3; D gene unclear. Looked up from germline, CDR1 is WSHSY and CDR2 is SAAADI. This CDR3 spans 13 amino acids. V lost 6 bases, J lost 5 bases, and 12 bases lay in between. CDR3 region: CASSVGSKDTQYF. The CDR3 nucleotides read TGCGCCAGCAGCGTCGGCTCCAAAGATACGCAGTATTTT.

The chain has TRBV10-3 and TRBJ2-7, with 8 nucleotides matching TRBD2. Per germline, CDR1 ENHRY and CDR2 SYGVKD. This CDR3 comprises 15 residues. Unmatched junction bases numbered 3, after V lost 2 bases and J lost 0 bases. This chain's CDR3 is CAISEKTSGSYEQYF. Here the CDR3 DNA reads TGTGCCATCAGTGAGAAAACTAGCGGCTCCTACGAGCAGTACTTC.

The chain links TRBV6-5 to TRBJ1-1; 8 bases are shared with TRBD1. The V gene end was trimmed by 3 bases and the J gene end by 8 bases; junction bases not matched to a gene: 8. Looked up from germline, CDR1 is MNHEY and CDR2 is SVGAGI. The CDR3 loop spans 14 amino acids. Here the CDR3 reads CASSYQGQGTEAFF. DNA of the CDR3: TGTGCCAGCAGTTATCAAGGACAGGGAACGGAAGCTTTCTTT.

The V gene is TRBV7-9, the J gene TRBJ2-5; weak D call: TRBD1 (5 bases). Germline CDR1 is SEHNR and CDR2 is FQNEAQ (reference sequence). The CDR3 consists of 15 residues. V gave up 4 bases and J gave up 2 bases, with 14 bases separating them. The CDR3 loop is CASSSVDRLQETQYF. CDR3 nucleotides: TGTGCCAGCAGCTCAGTCGACAGACTTCAAGAGACCCAGTACTTC.

The V call is TRBV14, the J call TRBJ2-5; D is perhaps TRBD1 (6 bases). The closer fit of TRBJ2-7 to the DNA end suggests the J call may be wrong. Germline CDR1 SGHDN, CDR2 FVKESK. This CDR3 comprises 14 residues. CDR3: CASSRETGTYEQYF. The CDR3 DNA reads TGTGCCAGCAGCCGGGAAACAGGGACCTACGAGCAGTACTTC.

The V call is TRBV6-5, the J call TRBJ2-7; D unresolved. The CDR3 is made up of 15 amino acids. Germline CDR1 is MNHEY and CDR2 is SVGAGI. The V and J ends lost 2 bases and 5 bases respectively, with 16 bases between them. The CDR3 reads CASSYDRTSGHEQYF. For the CDR3, the DNA is TGTGCCAGCAGTTACGATAGGACCTCGGGCCACGAGCAGTACTTC.

The V call is TRBV4-3, the J call TRBJ2-7, with D tentatively TRBD2 (6 bases). Between the trimmed V and J ends, which lost 4 bases and 0 bases, there was a span of 13 bases. This CDR3 is built from 15 residues. Germline V gene lookup returns CDR1 LGHNA and CDR2 YSLEER. Here the CDR3 DNA reads TGCGCCAGCAGCCCCGGAGTGGGGGGCTCCTACGAGCAGTACTTC. Translated, it gives CASSPGVGGSYEQYF.

The chain couples TRBV19 to TRBJ2-1; the match to TRBD2 covers 11 bases. This CDR3 region has 17 residues. CDR1 LNHDA and CDR2 SQIVND come from the germline V gene (reference sequence). Trimming at V came to 3 bases and at J to 3 bases, leaving 7 bases not matched to a gene. The CDR3 DNA is TGTGCCAGTAGTATCTCTAGCGGGGGGCTGAACTACAATGAGCAGTTCTTC. It translates to CASSISSGGLNYNEQFF.

The J gene is TRBJ1-1, the V gene TRBV6-6, with a tentative D call TRBD1 (5 bases). Looked up from germline, CDR1 is MNHNY and CDR2 is SVGAGI (reference sequence). CDR3 length equals 14 residues. V was trimmed by 4 bases and J by 0 bases, leaving 9 bases between them. CDR3 nucleotide sequence: TGTGCCAGCAGTTCGGACACGTTGAACACTGAAGCTTTCTTT. Amino acids: CASSSDTLNTEAFF.

This chain joins TRBV6-5 and TRBJ2-1; D remains unclear. This CDR3 spans 16 amino acids. Germline lookup yields CDR1 MNHEY and CDR2 SVGAGI. V was shortened by 0 bases and J by 2 bases, with 11 bases between the two germline ends. The CDR3 loop reads CASSYSGSIAYNEQFF. CDR3 in DNA: TGTGCCAGCAGTTACTCTGGTAGCATCGCCTACAATGAGCAGTTCTTC.

The chain combines TRBV4-2 with TRBJ2-1; 8 bases are shared with TRBD2. The trim removed 5 bases at V and 7 bases at J, leaving 10 bases unmatched. The CDR3 runs to 15 residues. Germline V gene sequence: CDR1 LGHNA, CDR2 YNFKEQ. Written as DNA, the CDR3 is TGTGCCAGCAGCTTCAGCGGGGGCCTACAGAATGAGCAGTTCTTC. As protein: CASSFSGGLQNEQFF.

The rearrangement links TRBV6-5 to TRBJ2-1; D is unclear. Germline V gives CDR1 MNHEY, CDR2 SVGAGI. The CDR3 has 13 amino acids. Trimming shortened V by 2 bases and J by 6 bases, and 8 bases separated the two germline ends. The CDR3 region has the DNA TGTGCCAGCAGTTACGGGCAGCTCAATGAGCAGTTCTTC. Encoded protein: CASSYGQLNEQFF.

The V and J genes are TRBV5-1 and TRBJ2-1; the match to TRBD2 covers 7 bases. The CDR3 length is 15 residues. Germline CDR1 reads SGHRS; CDR2 reads YFSETQ. Germline trimming cut 6 bases from V and 3 bases from J; bases unmatched to any gene: 9. CDR3 protein: CASTNAGEIYNEQFF. CDR3 DNA: TGCGCCAGCACCAACGCGGGGGAAATCTACAATGAGCAGTTCTTC.

The chain links TRBV11-2 to TRBJ2-7; 9 bases match TRBD1. The V gene end was trimmed by 4 bases and the J gene end by 3 bases; junction bases not matched to a gene: 13. Germline assignment: CDR1 SGHAT and CDR2 FQNNGV. The CDR3 contains 17 residues. In nucleotides, the CDR3 is TGTGCCAGCAGCTCTGGGGACAGGGAAGTGTTTGGCTACGAGCAGTACTTC. It codes for CASSSGDREVFGYEQYF.

CDR3 nucleotides: TGTGCCAGCAGCTTAGAGTCGGGGGACGGACCCTCCTACGAGCAGTACTTC. It codes for CASSLESGDGPSYEQYF. V and J are TRBV13 and TRBJ2-7; tentatively, D is TRBD2 (6 bases). Germline V gene data show CDR1 as PRHDT and CDR2 as FYEKMQ (reference sequence). The V and J ends lost 1 base and 0 bases respectively, with 16 bases between them. The CDR3 length is 17 residues.

The chain carries TRBV6-6 and TRBJ2-1; D call uncertain. The CDR3 sequence is 13 residues long. Germline-derived CDR1 and CDR2 are MNHNY and SVGAGI (reference sequence). V was trimmed by 3 bases and J by 8 bases, leaving 11 bases between them. CDR3 sequence: CASSYVMSDEQFF. In DNA form, the CDR3 reads TGTGCCAGCAGTTATGTTATGTCGGATGAGCAGTTCTTC.

The chain combines TRBV5-1 with TRBJ2-7, with 9 bases fitting TRBD1. The CDR3 contains 16 residues. The germline gives CDR1 SGHRS, CDR2 YFSETQ. Trimming at V came to 0 bases and at J to 3 bases, leaving 7 bases not matched to a gene. CDR3 protein: CASSLAPGTGIYEQYF. The CDR3, as DNA: TGCGCCAGCAGCTTGGCCCCCGGGACAGGGATCTACGAGCAGTACTTC.

CDR3 DNA sequence: TGTGCTAGTGGTAACCGGGACAGGCCGTACGAGCAGTACTTC. As protein: CASGNRDRPYEQYF. The V gene is TRBV12-5, the J gene TRBJ2-7; 8 nucleotides match TRBD1. The CDR3 runs 14 residues. Germline CDR1 reads LGHNT; CDR2 reads FRNRAP. Germline trimming cut 5 bases from V and 4 bases from J; bases unmatched to any gene: 7. The complete variable domain, with remaining parts taken from reference TRBV12-5 and TRBJ2-7, reads DARVTQTPRHKVTEMGQEVTMRCQPILGHNTVFWYRQTMMQGLELLAYFRNRAPLDDSGMPKDRFSAEMPDATLATLKIQPSEPRDSAVYFCASGNRDRPYEQYFGPGTRLTVT.

This chain links TRBV10-2 with TRBJ1-2; the D is unclear. CDR1 is WSHSY and CDR2 is SAAADI in the germline V gene. V was pared by 0 bases and J by 5 bases, with 4 bases between. This CDR3 contains 12 residues. The CDR3 nucleotides are TGCGCCAGCAGTGAGTCGTTTTATGGCTACACCTTC. This gives the protein CASSESFYGYTF.

This clone showed up just a few times. This sequence joins TRBV7-9 and TRBJ2-5; D remains unclear. The CDR3 is 14 residues long. Germline V gene sequence: CDR1 SEHNR, CDR2 FQNEAQ (reference sequence). V lost 1 base, J lost 1 base, and 7 bases lay in between. The CDR3 sequence is CASSLVISQETQYF. The CDR3 nucleotides are TGTGCCAGCAGCTTAGTGATCAGCCAAGAGACCCAGTACTTC. The entire variable domain, with the rest obtained from reference TRBV7-9 and TRBJ2-5, is as follows: DTGVSQNPRHKITKRGQNVTFRCDPISEHNRLYWYRQTLGQGPEFLTYFQNEAQLEKSRLLSDRFSAERPKGSFSTLEIQRTEQGDSAMYLCASSLVISQETQYFGPGTRLLVL.

V is TRBV15 and J is TRBJ2-5; D is perhaps TRBD1 or TRBD2 (5 bases each). The CDR3 covers 15 residues. The V and J ends lost 0 bases and 5 bases respectively, with 13 bases between them. In germline, CDR1 is LNHNV, CDR2 YYDKDF (reference sequence). The DNA for the CDR3 is TGTGCCACCAGCAGAGATCTCCGGGACCCCGAGACCCAGTACTTC. It encodes CATSRDLRDPETQYF.

CDR3 nucleotides: TGCGCCAGCAGCCAAGTCTCTCAGGGGATAAACACTGAAGCTTTCTTT. Its translation is CASSQVSQGINTEAFF. The chain carries TRBV4-1 and TRBJ1-1, with a tentative D call TRBD1 (6 bases). V lost 1 base and J 2 bases, leaving 14 bases between the germline ends. CDR1 is MGHRA, CDR2 YSYEKL, per germline. This CDR3 is 16 amino acids long.

V gene TRBV7-2 combines with J gene TRBJ2-3; D ambiguous. With 0 bases removed from V and 5 bases from J, the gap between germline ends came to 15 bases. Germline V gene sequence: CDR1 SGHTA, CDR2 FQGNSA. CDR3 size: 16 residues. CDR3 bases: TGTGCCAGCAGCTTAGCGATGACCGGTCTAGGAGATACGCAGTATTTT. Its protein is CASSLAMTGLGDTQYF. Based on the CDR3 plus reference TRBV7-2 and TRBJ2-3, the full variable domain is GAGVSQSPSNKVTEKGKDVELRCDPISGHTALYWYRQSLGQGLEFLIYFQGNSAPDKSGLPSDRFSAERTGGSVSTLTIQRTQQEDSAVYLCASSLAMTGLGDTQYFGPGTRLTVL.

This chain connects TRBV12-5 to TRBJ2-3, with 9 bases that match TRBD1. The CDR3 is made up of 14 amino acids. The germline V gene encodes CDR1 LGHNT and CDR2 FRNRAP. The trim removed 8 bases at V and 4 bases at J, leaving 7 bases unmatched. The CDR3 loop is CASSGQGFADTQYF. As DNA, the CDR3 is TGTGCTAGTTCCGGACAGGGGTTTGCAGATACGCAGTATTTT.

The gene calls are TRBV7-9 and TRBJ2-2, with D perhaps being TRBD1 or TRBD2 (5 bases each). Germline V gene sequence: CDR1 SEHNR, CDR2 FQNEAQ (reference sequence). CDR3 length: 15 amino acids. Trimming pared 2 bases from V and 13 bases from J, leaving 20 bases between. DNA for the CDR3: TGTGCCAGCAGCTTAATCGGGGACGGCCTGGTAGGGCTGTTTTTT. Protein sequence: CASSLIGDGLVGLFF.

This clone showed up just a few times. This chain joins TRBV15 and TRBJ2-7; possibly TRBD1 or TRBD2 for D (5 bases each). The germline V gene has CDR1 LNHNV and CDR2 YYDKDF (reference sequence). The CDR3 is made up of 13 amino acids. Trimming shortened V by 5 bases and J by 0 bases, and 8 bases separated the two germline ends. CDR3 region: CATSPGTSYEQYF. CDR3 in DNA: TGTGCCACCAGCCCTGGGACCTCCTACGAGCAGTACTTC.

This chain links TRBV27 with TRBJ2-2, with a weak D call TRBD1 (6 bases). Germline values: CDR1 MNHEY, CDR2 SMNVEV (reference sequence). This CDR3 is built from 14 residues. The V gene lost 7 bases and the J gene lost 4 bases, with 13 bases spanning the gap. The CDR3 coding sequence is TGTGCCAGCAATGGGGGCGCCCTCACCGGGGAGCTGTTTTTT. The encoded protein is CASNGGALTGELFF.